A single sample gave rise to the 8 T cell receptor beta chains below, sequenced in a study of Graves' ophthalmopathy and Graves' hyperthyroidism. From RNA, the CDR3 regions of TCR beta chains were amplified and sequenced. Second-round multiplex PCR came after first-round RT-PCR with HTBI primers. A single record per CDR3 protein comes from TCRdb applying MiXCR to the multiplex PCR reads. Of 1 million to 1.3 million distinct CDR3 sequences in the sample, about 36% are singletons; the top ten hold 11%. The sequenced sample was peripheral blood or thyroid tissue (not recorded which). All receptors derive from an adult man with Graves' hyperthyroidism.

A single count supports this clonotype. Here the CDR3 omits its conserved ending phenylalanine or tryptophan, so a read error is the likely source. The chain carries TRBV29-1 and TRBJ2-2; D gene ambiguous. This CDR3 region has 11 residues. V lost 4 bases to trimming and J lost 3 bases, with 3 bases between them. CDR1 is SQVTM, CDR2 ANQGSEA, per germline. The CDR3 protein is CSVAHTGELFS. The CDR3 DNA reads TGCAGCGTTGCTCACACCGGGGAGCTGTTTTCT.

At least ten counts were recorded for this clonotype. The rearrangement joins TRBV7-2 to TRBJ1-2; TRBD1 is a possible D gene (5 bases). The ends were cut back, 5 bases at V and 5 bases at J, with 15 bases in the middle. CDR1 SGHTA and CDR2 FQGNSA come from the germline V gene. The CDR3 runs to 14 residues. CDR3 residues: CASSRDRAAYGYTF. The CDR3 region has the DNA TGTGCCAGCAGCCGGGACCGAGCCGCGTATGGCTACACCTTC.

The genes are TRBV2 and TRBJ2-5; D ambiguous. CDR1 is SNHLY and CDR2 is FYNNEI in the germline V gene. The CDR3 is 14 residues long. V dropped 0 bases and J dropped 9 bases, with 14 bases sitting between them. CDR3 DNA: TGTGCCAGCAGTGAAGCGTGGGCGATGGAGTCCCAGTACTTC. This gives the protein CASSEAWAMESQYF.

This clonotype has a handful of counts. This rearrangement joins TRBV5-8 to TRBJ1-2, with TRBD1 as a possible D gene (5 bases). This CDR3 has 14 residues. The V end lost 4 bases, the J end lost 2 bases, and 12 bases lay between the germline ends. CDR1 is SGHTS and CDR2 is YDEGEE in the germline V gene. CDR3 coding DNA: TGTGCCAGCAGCGGCCCGGGACTGAACTATGGCTACACCTTC. This translates into CASSGPGLNYGYTF.

This clonotype was counted between two and nine times. V usage is TRBV2 and J usage is TRBJ1-5, with D possibly matching TRBD1 (6 bases). Trimming stripped 5 bases from V and 7 bases from J, with 21 bases between. The CDR3 length is 16 residues. Per germline, CDR1 SNHLY and CDR2 FYNNEI. The CDR3 region has the DNA TGTGCCAGCAGTTACCAACAGGGTGTTTATTACCAGCCCCAGCATTTT. Translated, it gives CASSYQQGVYYQPQHF.

Regarding this clonotype: The conserved final phenylalanine or tryptophan is absent from the CDR3, which likely points to a read error. The chain links TRBV2 to TRBJ2-2, with D unclear. V was trimmed by 7 bases and J by 2 bases, leaving 14 bases between them. Germline lookup yields CDR1 SNHLY and CDR2 FYNNEI. The CDR3 is 15 residues long. The CDR3 is CASTPVSANTGELFS. Written as DNA, the CDR3 is TGTGCCAGCACCCCGGTGTCCGCCAACACCGGGGAGCTGTTTTCT.

This clonotype has just a few counts. This sequence joins TRBV5-5 and TRBJ2-5; D is unresolved. Germline V gives CDR1 SGHKS, CDR2 YYEKEE (reference sequence). The CDR3 is made up of 15 amino acids. V gave up 2 bases and J gave up 0 bases, with 11 bases separating them. The CDR3, as DNA: TGTGCCAGCAGCTTCAGAGCGCTCAACCAAGAGACCCAGTACTTC. Translated, it gives CASSFRALNQETQYF.

J is TRBJ1-2 and V is TRBV27; a possible D gene is TRBD1 (5 bases). The CDR3 totals 16 residues. Germline CDR1 and CDR2: MNHEY and SMNVEV (reference sequence). V was pared by 4 bases and J by 4 bases, with 19 bases between. The CDR3 spells CASSSPWGRDGYGYTF. CDR3 nucleotides: TGTGCCAGCAGTTCCCCATGGGGTAGGGACGGCTATGGCTACACCTTC.